Given below is one T cell receptor beta chain in context. Its target is not known. The data originate from a study of T cell responses to AZD1222 COVID-19 vaccine. Assay used: immunoSEQ multiplex PCR; TCRdb lists only in-frame clones, some missing. The repertoire holds some 150,000 clones, with approximately 92% as singletons. Notes on the study in general: Vaccine-related CD4 TCRs covered spike, predominating at 160-218 and 743-854.

The clonotype comes from an adult who received the AZD1222 COVID-19 vaccine. Sequenced material: peripheral blood, taken 28 days after the second AZD1222 dose.

The CDR3 region is CASSLAAAREGYTF. The CDR3 DNA sequence: TGCGCCAGCAGCTTGGCCGCGGCCCGGGAGGGCTACACCTTC. The chain carries TRBV5-1 and TRBJ1-2, with D unclear. CDR1 is SGHRS and CDR2 is YFSETQ in the germline V gene. The CDR3 totals 14 residues. Between the trimmed V and J ends, which lost 0 bases and 8 bases, there was a span of 14 bases. Supplemented by reference TRBV5-1 and TRBJ1-2, the full variable domain reads KAGVTQTPRYLIKTRGQQVTLSCSPISGHRSVSWYQQTPGQGLQFLFEYFSETQRNKGNFPGRFSGRQFSNSRSEMNVSTLELGDSALYLCASSLAAAREGYTFGSGTRLTVV.